The T cell receptor beta chain under discussion was sequenced for a study of human T cells and chemical hapten exposure. Study context: Small discrepancies in pooled library volume mainly accounted for the varying TCR yields per sample.

The library attached unique molecular identifiers to individual cDNA molecules. In the original processing: Samples had a median of roughly 100,000 TCRs, ranging about 23,224 to 700,000. From the RACE reads, TCRdb called clonotypes with MiXCR, one entry per CDR3 protein. These V and J calls are TCRdb output, not the study's own analysis. The sample contains under 300,000 distinct CDR3 sequences, about 8.1% of which appear only once. Time point described: pre-sensitization, week 0. Documented treatment: therapeutic diphenylcyclopropenone sensitization with weekly scalp DPC. Suited to DPC and affected by alopecia, the donors ranged from 18 to 70 years old. Germline V gene sequence: CDR1 SEHNR, CDR2 FQNEAQ (reference sequence). CDR3 length: 11 amino acids. Remarks on this clonotype: The junction departs from germline at one end; a sequencing error may be responsible.

This clonotype was sampled from a woman aged 35 to 49 with alopecia areata. Some clones in this sample may be carry-over from other donors' samples. The chain carries TRBV7-9 and TRBJ2-7; TRBD1 agrees at 7 bases. This specimen consisted of whole blood, obtained in connection with sensitization to the hapten diphenylcyclopropenone (DPC). CDR3 protein: CASSLDGQGVF. For the CDR3, the DNA is TGTGCCAGCAGCTTAGATGGCCAGGGGGTCTTC.